Listed below are T cell receptor beta chains from one sample, sequenced in a study of beta chain features in type 1 diabetes. The table came from immunoSEQ multiplex PCR; TCRdb's copy has only in-frame clones and leaves some out. The sample holds fewer than 900,000 clones, 15% to 20% seen once. Sequenced material: naive CD4+ T cells from blood. The receptor set was obtained from a woman aged 18-30 years in good health. Both conserved end residues are part of each CDR3. Fields, in order: V gene, J gene, D gene, clone size, CDR3 DNA, CDR3 protein. D genes are given only for firm matches. The listing skips clone size in some rows; elsewhere it reads once, few, many or a size class.

TRBV6-6	TRBJ2-7	TRBD1	-	TGTGCCAGCAGTCTCGACAGGGAGTACGAGCAGTACTTC	CASSLDREYEQYF
TRBV4-2	TRBJ2-1	TRBD2	-	TGTGCCAGCAGCCAAGCGGGGACTACCTACAATGAGCAGTTCTTC	CASSQAGTTYNEQFF
TRBV7-2	TRBJ2-2	-	-	TGTGCCAGCAGCTTAGCGCTTGGCGGGGAGCTGTTTTTT	CASSLALGGELFF
TRBV20-1	TRBJ1-2	-	-	TGCAGTCTTCACCGGGCATGGGGCTACACCTTC	CSLHRAWGYTF
TRBV4-2	TRBJ2-2	TRBD2	-	TGTGCCAGCCGGACTAGCTTCACCGGGGAGCTGTTTTTT	CASRTSFTGELFF
TRBV2	TRBJ2-7	-	-	TGTGCCAGCAGACTACCTCAAGGGCCTTCGAGGGTGGGCACCTACGAGCAGTACTTC	CASRLPQGPSRVGTYEQYF
TRBV25-1	TRBJ1-5	-	few	TGTGCCAGCGGTGAGGGCATCAATAGCAATCAGCCCCAGCATTTT	CASGEGINSNQPQHF
TRBV4-1	TRBJ2-5	TRBD1	once	TGCGCCAGCAGCCCCAGGACAGGGGTCGAGACCCAGTACTTC	CASSPRTGVETQYF
TRBV7-2	TRBJ2-7	TRBD1	-	TGTGCCAGCAGCTTTCGGCCAGGGGGATCCTACGAGCAGTACTTC	CASSFRPGGSYEQYF
TRBV28	TRBJ2-5	-	few	TGTGCCAGCAGTTTGGGGACCGGACAGAAAGAGACCCAGTACTTC	CASSLGTGQKETQYF
TRBV2	TRBJ2-3	-	few	TGTGCCAGCAGTGCGGGGGCTGGAGATACGCAGTATTTT	CASSAGAGDTQYF
TRBV28	TRBJ2-1	-	-	TGTGCCAGCAGCCAGGTGGGGGATGAGCAGTTCTTC	CASSQVGDEQFF
TRBV28	TRBJ2-1	-	few	TGTGCCAGCAGTTTACGCAGAAGCGGACCGCAGTTCTTC	CASSLRRSGPQFF
TRBV7-9	TRBJ2-5	-	few	TGTGCCAGCAGCTTAAATGGAGGGCGAAAGGACCAAGAGACCCAGTACTTC	CASSLNGGRKDQETQYF